This T cell receptor (beta chain) was recorded in a study of cytomegalovirus exposure and HLA in healthy donors. 13 Jbeta primers and 60 Vbeta primers were used for the PCR. TCRdb's copy holds only in-frame clones and misses some; the assay was immunoSEQ multiplex PCR. The sample consists of approximately 150,000 clones, around three quarters of them appearing once. Trimming pared 6 bases from V and 3 bases from J, leaving 15 bases between. This CDR3 region has 15 residues. Germline-derived CDR1 and CDR2 are MDHEN and SYDVKM. The chain carries TRBV28 and TRBJ1-3; possibly TRBD1 for D (5 bases). The TCR was taken from a male donor in good health and CMV-seronegative. The sample was PBMCs. This chain's CDR3 is CASSPQGSGGNTIYF. The CDR3 DNA is TGTGCCAGCAGCCCTCAGGGTAGTGGTGGAAACACCATATATTTT. Full variable domain (remainder filled in from reference TRBV28 and TRBJ1-3): DVKVTQSSRYLVKRTGEKVFLECVQDMDHENMFWYRQDPGLGLRLIYFSYDVKMKEKGDIPEGYSVSREKKERFSLILESASTNQTSMYLCASSPQGSGGNTIYFGEGSWLTVV.